This TCR beta chain was captured by sequencing in a study of CD8+ T cells in alopecia areata. In each case, RNA was isolated and then reverse transcribed into cDNA as the sequencing template. TCRdb keeps only in-frame clones here, not all; method: immunoSEQ multiplex PCR. The table lists 150,000 to 200,000 clones, around three fifths of them singletons. The table lists this clone with a count of one. V shed 3 bases and J shed 8 bases, with 4 bases lying between them. CDR3 length: 9 amino acids. In germline, CDR1 is SQVTM, CDR2 ANQGSEA. The sequence derives from a human donor with alopecia areata. The gene calls are TRBV29-1 and TRBJ1-2, with D uncertain. Sequences were derived from CD4+ T cells sorted from blood, sampled at week 0. The CDR3 is CSVDPGYTF. CDR3 nucleotide sequence: TGCAGCGTTGATCCCGGCTACACCTTC.